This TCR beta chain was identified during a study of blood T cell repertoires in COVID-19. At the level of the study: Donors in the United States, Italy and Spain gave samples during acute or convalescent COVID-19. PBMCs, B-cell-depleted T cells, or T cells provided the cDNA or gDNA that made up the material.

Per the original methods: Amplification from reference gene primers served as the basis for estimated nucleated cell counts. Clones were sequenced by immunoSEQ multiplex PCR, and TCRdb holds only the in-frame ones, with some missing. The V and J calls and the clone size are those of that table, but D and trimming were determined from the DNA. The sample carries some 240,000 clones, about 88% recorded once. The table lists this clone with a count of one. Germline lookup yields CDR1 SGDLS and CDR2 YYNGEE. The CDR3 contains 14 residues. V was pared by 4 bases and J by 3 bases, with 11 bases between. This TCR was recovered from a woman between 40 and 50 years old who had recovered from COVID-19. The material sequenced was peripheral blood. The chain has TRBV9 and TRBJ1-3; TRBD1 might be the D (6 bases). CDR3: CASSSQGSGNTIYF. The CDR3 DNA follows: TGTGCCAGCAGCTCACAGGGTAGTGGAAACACCATATATTTT.